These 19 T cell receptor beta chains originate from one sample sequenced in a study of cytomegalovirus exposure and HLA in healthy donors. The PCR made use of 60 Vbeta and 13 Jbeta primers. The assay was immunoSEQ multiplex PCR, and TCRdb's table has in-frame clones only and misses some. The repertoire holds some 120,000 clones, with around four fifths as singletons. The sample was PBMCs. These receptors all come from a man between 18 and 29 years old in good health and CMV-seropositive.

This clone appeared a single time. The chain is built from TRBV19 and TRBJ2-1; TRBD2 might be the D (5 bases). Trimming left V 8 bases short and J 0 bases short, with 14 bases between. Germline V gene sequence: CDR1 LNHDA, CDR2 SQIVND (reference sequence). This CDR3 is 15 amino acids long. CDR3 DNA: TGTGCCAGTCAAAGCGGACCAAGCTCCTACAATGAGCAGTTCTTC. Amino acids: CASQSGPSSYNEQFF.

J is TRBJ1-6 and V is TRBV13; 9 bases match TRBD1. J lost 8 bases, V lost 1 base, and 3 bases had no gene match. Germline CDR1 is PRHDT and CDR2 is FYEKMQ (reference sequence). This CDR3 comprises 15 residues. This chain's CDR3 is CASSLDRGLYSPLHF. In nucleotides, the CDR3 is TGTGCCAGCAGCTTAGACAGGGGGCTATATTCACCCCTCCACTTT.

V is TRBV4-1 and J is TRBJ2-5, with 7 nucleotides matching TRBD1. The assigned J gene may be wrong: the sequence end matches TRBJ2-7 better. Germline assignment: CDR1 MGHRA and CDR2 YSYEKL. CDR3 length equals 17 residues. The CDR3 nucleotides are TGCGCCAGCAGCCAAGTCTTGGCGACAGGGACCTCCTACGAGCAGTACTTC. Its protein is CASSQVLATGTSYEQYF.

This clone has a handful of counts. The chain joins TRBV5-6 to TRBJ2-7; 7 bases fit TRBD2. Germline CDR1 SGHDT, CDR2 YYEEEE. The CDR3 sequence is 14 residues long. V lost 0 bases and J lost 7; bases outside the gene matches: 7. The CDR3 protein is CASSLGTPGGEQYF. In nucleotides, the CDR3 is TGTGCCAGCAGCTTGGGGACCCCCGGGGGGGAGCAGTACTTC.

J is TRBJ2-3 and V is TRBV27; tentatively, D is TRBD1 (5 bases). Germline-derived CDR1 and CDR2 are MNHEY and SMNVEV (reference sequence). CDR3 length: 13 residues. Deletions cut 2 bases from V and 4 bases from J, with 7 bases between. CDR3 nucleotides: TGTGCCAGCAGTTTACTGGGGCCAGATACGCAGTATTTT. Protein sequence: CASSLLGPDTQYF.

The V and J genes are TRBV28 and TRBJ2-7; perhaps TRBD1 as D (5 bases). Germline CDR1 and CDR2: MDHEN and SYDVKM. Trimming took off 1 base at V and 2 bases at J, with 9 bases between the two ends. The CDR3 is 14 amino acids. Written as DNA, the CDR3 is TGTGCCAGCAGTTTATATGACAGCGCCTACGAGCAGTACTTC. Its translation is CASSLYDSAYEQYF.

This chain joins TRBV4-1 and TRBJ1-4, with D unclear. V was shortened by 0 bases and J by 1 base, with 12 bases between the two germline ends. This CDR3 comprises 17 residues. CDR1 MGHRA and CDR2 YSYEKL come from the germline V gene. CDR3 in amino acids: CASSQDGEVLTNEKLFF. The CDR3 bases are TGCGCCAGCAGCCAAGATGGAGAGGTGCTAACTAATGAAAAACTGTTTTTT.

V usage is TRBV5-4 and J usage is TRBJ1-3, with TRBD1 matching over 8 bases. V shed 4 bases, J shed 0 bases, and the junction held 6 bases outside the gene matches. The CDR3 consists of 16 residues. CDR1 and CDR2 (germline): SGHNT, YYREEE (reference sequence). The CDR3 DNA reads TGTGCCAGCAGCACCGGACAGGGCTACTCTGGAAACACCATATATTTT. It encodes CASSTGQGYSGNTIYF.

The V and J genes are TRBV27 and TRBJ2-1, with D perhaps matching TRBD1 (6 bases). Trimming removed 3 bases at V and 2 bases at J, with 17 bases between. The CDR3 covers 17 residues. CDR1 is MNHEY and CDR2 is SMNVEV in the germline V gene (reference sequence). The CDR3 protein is CASSFSGTNNPYNEQFF. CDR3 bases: TGTGCCAGCAGTTTCTCCGGGACAAATAACCCCTACAATGAGCAGTTCTTC.

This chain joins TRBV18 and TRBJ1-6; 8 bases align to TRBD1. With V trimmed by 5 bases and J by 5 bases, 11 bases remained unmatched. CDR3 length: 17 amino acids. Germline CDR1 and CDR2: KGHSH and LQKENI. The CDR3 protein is CASSSIQGADDNSPLHF. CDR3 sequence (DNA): TGTGCCAGCTCATCAATTCAGGGGGCTGACGATAATTCACCCCTCCACTTT.

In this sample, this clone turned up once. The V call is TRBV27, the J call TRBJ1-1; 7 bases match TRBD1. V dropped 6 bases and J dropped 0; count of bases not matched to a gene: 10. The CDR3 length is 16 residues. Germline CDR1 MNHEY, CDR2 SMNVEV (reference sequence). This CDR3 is CASSVAGTALNTEAFF. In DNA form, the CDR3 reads TGTGCCAGCAGCGTAGCCGGGACAGCGTTGAACACTGAAGCTTTCTTT.

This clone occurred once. CDR3: CASSGLQAYEQYF. As DNA, the CDR3 is TGTGCCAGCAGTGGATTACAGGCCTACGAGCAGTACTTC. The chain employs TRBV25-1 and TRBJ2-7; maybe TRBD1 (5 bases). Germline V CDR1 and CDR2: MGHDK, SYGVNS. The CDR3 runs 13 residues. Trimming stripped 4 bases from V and 2 bases from J, with 9 bases between.

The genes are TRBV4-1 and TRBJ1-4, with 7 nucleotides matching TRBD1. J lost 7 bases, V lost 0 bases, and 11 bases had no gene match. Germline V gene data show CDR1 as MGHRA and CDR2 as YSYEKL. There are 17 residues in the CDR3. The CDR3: CASSQDRLTGRFEKLFF. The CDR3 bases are TGCGCCAGCAGCCAAGATCGGCTGACAGGGAGATTTGAAAAACTGTTTTTT.

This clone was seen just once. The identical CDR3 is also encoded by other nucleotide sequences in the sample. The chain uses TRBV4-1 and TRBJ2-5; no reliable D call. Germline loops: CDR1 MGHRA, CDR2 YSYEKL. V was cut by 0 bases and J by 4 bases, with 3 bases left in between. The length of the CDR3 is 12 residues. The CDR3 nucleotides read TGCGCCAGCAGCCAAGATAGAGAGACCCAGTACTTC. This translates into CASSQDRETQYF.

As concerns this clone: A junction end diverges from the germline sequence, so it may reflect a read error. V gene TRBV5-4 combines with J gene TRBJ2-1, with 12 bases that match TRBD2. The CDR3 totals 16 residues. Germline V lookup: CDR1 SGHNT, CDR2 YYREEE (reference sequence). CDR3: CASSTTSGGAYNGQFF. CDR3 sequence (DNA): TGTGCCAGCAGCACGACTAGCGGGGGAGCCTACAATGGGCAGTTCTTC.

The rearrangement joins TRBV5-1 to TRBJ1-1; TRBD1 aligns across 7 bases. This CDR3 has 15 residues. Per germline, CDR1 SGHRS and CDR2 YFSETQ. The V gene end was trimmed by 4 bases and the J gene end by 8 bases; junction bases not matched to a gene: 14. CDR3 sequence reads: CASSLPGQSSTEAFF. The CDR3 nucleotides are TGCGCCAGCAGCCTGCCGGGACAGAGTTCCACCGAAGCTTTCTTT. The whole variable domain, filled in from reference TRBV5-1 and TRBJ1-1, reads KAGVTQTPRYLIKTRGQQVTLSCSPISGHRSVSWYQQTPGQGLQFLFEYFSETQRNKGNFPGRFSGRQFSNSRSEMNVSTLELGDSALYLCASSLPGQSSTEAFFGQGTRLTVV.

CDR3 protein: CASSPHENSGNTIYF. In DNA, the CDR3 is TGTGCCAGCAGCCCCCACGAGAACTCTGGAAACACCATATATTTT. This chain connects TRBV6-5 to TRBJ1-3; D is uncertain. Looked up from germline, CDR1 is MNHEY and CDR2 is SVGAGI. The CDR3 sequence is 15 residues long. V was shortened by 6 bases and J by 0 bases, with 12 bases between the two germline ends.

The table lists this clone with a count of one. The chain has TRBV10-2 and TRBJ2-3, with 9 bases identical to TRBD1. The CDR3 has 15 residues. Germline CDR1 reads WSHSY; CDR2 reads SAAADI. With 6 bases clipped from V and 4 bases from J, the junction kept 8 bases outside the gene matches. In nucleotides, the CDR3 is TGCGCCAGCAGCCGGGACAGGGCATTTGCAGATACGCAGTATTTT. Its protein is CASSRDRAFADTQYF.

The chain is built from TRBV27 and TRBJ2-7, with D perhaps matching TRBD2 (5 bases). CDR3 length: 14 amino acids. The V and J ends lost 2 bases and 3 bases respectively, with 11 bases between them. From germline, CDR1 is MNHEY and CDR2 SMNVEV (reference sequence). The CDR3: CASSLLRGNYEQYF. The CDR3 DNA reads TGTGCCAGCAGTTTACTTCGGGGAAACTACGAGCAGTACTTC.